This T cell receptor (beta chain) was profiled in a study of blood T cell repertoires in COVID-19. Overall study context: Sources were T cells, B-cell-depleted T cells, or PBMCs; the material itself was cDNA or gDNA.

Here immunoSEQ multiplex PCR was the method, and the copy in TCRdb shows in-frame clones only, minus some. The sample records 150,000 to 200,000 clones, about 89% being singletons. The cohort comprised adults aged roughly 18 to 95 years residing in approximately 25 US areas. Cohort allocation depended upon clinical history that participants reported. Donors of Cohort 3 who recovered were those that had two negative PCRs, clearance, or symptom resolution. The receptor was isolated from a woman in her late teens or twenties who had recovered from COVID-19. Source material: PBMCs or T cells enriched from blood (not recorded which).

The CDR3, as DNA: TGTGCCAGCAGCTTCAGGACAGGGGTGAGCTATGGCTACACCTTC. Residues: CASSFRTGVSYGYTF. The V call is TRBV9, the J call TRBJ1-2; 9 bases are shared with TRBD1. Germline lookup yields CDR1 SGDLS and CDR2 YYNGEE. The CDR3 is 15 amino acids. V trimming: 4 bases; J trimming: 4 bases; junction bases outside the gene matches: 8. Full variable domain (outside the CDR3, taken from reference TRBV9 and TRBJ1-2): DSGVTQTPKHLITATGQRVTLRCSPRSGDLSVYWYQQSLDQGLQFLIQYYNGEERAKGNILERFSAQQFPDLHSELNLSSLELGDSALYFCASSFRTGVSYGYTFGSGTRLTVV.